Below, 16 T cell receptor beta chains from the same sample are listed, as sequenced in a study of blood T cell repertoires in COVID-19. The table came from immunoSEQ multiplex PCR; TCRdb's copy has only in-frame clones and leaves some out. Of about 170,000 clones in the sample, approximately 85% were seen once. The sample comprised peripheral blood. These TCRs come from a man older than 75 with COVID-19, enrolled during active disease.

This chain joins TRBV24-1 and TRBJ1-5; possibly TRBD1 for D (5 bases). The germline V gene encodes CDR1 KGHDR and CDR2 SFDVKD. V dropped 4 bases and J dropped 4 bases, with 19 bases sitting between them. The CDR3 runs 17 residues. Here the CDR3 DNA reads TGTGCCACCAGTGAGCCCGGGACCACCCGGGGGAATCAGCCCCAGCATTTT. It specifies CATSEPGTTRGNQPQHF.

The rearrangement joins TRBV20-1 to TRBJ1-1; TRBD1 matches 7 bases. CDR1 is DFQATT and CDR2 is SNEGSKA in the germline V gene (reference sequence). This CDR3 contains 10 residues. J lost 7 bases, V lost 5 bases, and 1 base had no gene match. The CDR3 here is CSAPGGEAFF. The CDR3 DNA sequence: TGCAGTGCTCCAGGGGGTGAAGCTTTCTTT.

The chain recombines TRBV25-1 with TRBJ1-6; 11 bases are shared with TRBD1. V lost 6 bases, J lost 7 bases, and 2 bases stayed unmatched. Germline CDR1 MGHDK, CDR2 SYGVNS. The CDR3 loop spans 14 amino acids. CDR3 DNA: TGTGCCAGCAGGGGGACAGGGGGAAATTCACCCCTCCACTTT. Its protein is CASRGTGGNSPLHF.

This rearrangement joins TRBV6-5 to TRBJ1-6; D is perhaps TRBD1 (5 bases). This CDR3 is 14 amino acids long. The V gene lost 3 bases and the J gene lost 10 bases, with 13 bases spanning the gap. CDR1 and CDR2 (germline): MNHEY, SVGAGI. The CDR3 spells CASSYGQGLSPLHF. Written as DNA, the CDR3 is TGTGCCAGCAGTTATGGGCAGGGCCTCTCACCCCTCCACTTT.

The CDR3 nucleotides read TGTGCCAGCACCTTTTTAACAGGGGACACTGAAGCTTTCTTT. Translating gives CASTFLTGDTEAFF. The rearrangement joins TRBV6-5 to TRBJ1-1; the match to TRBD1 covers 7 bases. The CDR3 has 14 amino acids. The germline gives CDR1 MNHEY, CDR2 SVGAGI. After removal of 7 bases from V and 3 bases from J, the junction contained 8 bases not matched to a gene.

This clone occurred a few times. The chain employs TRBV11-2 and TRBJ1-2; D uncertain. With 0 bases removed from V and 2 bases from J, the gap between germline ends came to 7 bases. Germline V gene sequence: CDR1 SGHAT, CDR2 FQNNGV. CDR3 size: 14 residues. CDR3 amino acids: CASSLEHGNYGYTF. The CDR3 coding sequence is TGTGCCAGCAGCTTAGAACACGGGAACTATGGCTACACCTTC.

The CDR3 DNA sequence: TGTGCCTGGAAAGGTCAACAGGGAAGCAATCAGCCCCAGCATTTT. Amino acid sequence: CAWKGQQGSNQPQHF. This chain joins TRBV30 and TRBJ1-5; D may be TRBD1 (6 bases). This CDR3 contains 15 residues. Germline V gives CDR1 GTSNPN, CDR2 SVGIG (reference sequence). V lost 4 bases and J 1 base, leaving 14 bases between the germline ends.

This clone was picked up many times. The CDR3: CASSYGLAGTYEQYF. The CDR3 DNA reads TGTGCCAGCAGCTACGGACTAGCGGGAACCTACGAGCAGTACTTC. V is TRBV5-4 and J is TRBJ2-7; 12 bases are a match to TRBD2. Germline trimming cut 3 bases from V and 2 bases from J; bases unmatched to any gene: 3. CDR3 length: 15 residues. The germline V gene encodes CDR1 SGHNT and CDR2 YYREEE (reference sequence).

The rearrangement joins TRBV6-5 to TRBJ1-1, with D possibly TRBD1 on 6 matching bases. The V gene lost 2 bases and the J gene lost 1 base, with 14 bases spanning the gap. Germline V gives CDR1 MNHEY, CDR2 SVGAGI. The CDR3 extends over 16 amino acids. The CDR3, as DNA: TGTGCCAGCAGTTACACTTATGACAGGCGGAACACTGAAGCTTTCTTT. Its protein product is CASSYTYDRRNTEAFF.

The chain is built from TRBV15 and TRBJ1-4; D is unclear. The CDR3 covers 15 residues. Per germline, CDR1 LNHNV and CDR2 YYDKDF (reference sequence). With 1 base removed from V and 2 bases from J, the gap between germline ends came to 8 bases. In DNA form, the CDR3 reads TGTGCCACCAGCAGAGGGCGGGCTACTAATGAAAAACTGTTTTTT. It encodes CATSRGRATNEKLFF.

The V call is TRBV5-1, the J call TRBJ2-1; 7 positions agree with TRBD2. This CDR3 has 15 residues. With 7 bases clipped from V and 5 bases from J, the junction kept 12 bases outside the gene matches. Germline loops: CDR1 SGHRS, CDR2 YFSETQ. The CDR3 DNA follows: TGCGCCAGCGGGCTGCAGGGAGGGATGGACAATGAGCAGTTCTTC. It translates to CASGLQGGMDNEQFF.

V usage is TRBV29-1 and J usage is TRBJ2-1, with a weak D call TRBD2 (5 bases). The ends were cut back, 4 bases at V and 8 bases at J, with 18 bases in the middle. The germline V gene has CDR1 SQVTM and CDR2 ANQGSEA. The CDR3 consists of 14 residues. In nucleotides, the CDR3 is TGCAGCGTTGGGATCCAGCGGACGGTTCATGAGCAGTTCTTC. Residues: CSVGIQRTVHEQFF.

J is TRBJ1-5 and V is TRBV28, with unresolved D. Trimming took 1 base from V and 2 from J, leaving 9 bases between them. This CDR3 is built from 15 residues. Germline V gives CDR1 MDHEN, CDR2 SYDVKM. The CDR3 coding sequence is TGTGCCAGCAGTTTATCTATACCTGGCAATCAGCCCCAGCATTTT. This codes for CASSLSIPGNQPQHF.

The rearrangement joins TRBV24-1 to TRBJ2-1; 8 bases map to TRBD1. Germline trimming cut 2 bases from V and 7 bases from J; bases unmatched to any gene: 15. CDR1 and CDR2 (germline): KGHDR, SFDVKD. This CDR3 spans 18 amino acids. The CDR3 protein is CATSDSGSQGAHWNEQFF. The CDR3 DNA reads as TGTGCCACCAGTGATTCCGGATCGCAGGGGGCGCACTGGAATGAGCAGTTCTTC.

The rearrangement joins TRBV2 to TRBJ2-7, with 11 bases that match TRBD1. CDR3 size: 14 residues. J lost 3 bases, V lost 6 bases, and 4 bases had no gene match. Germline lookup yields CDR1 SNHLY and CDR2 FYNNEI. CDR3 region: CASRGDRGDYEQYF. DNA of the CDR3: TGTGCCAGCAGAGGGGACAGGGGGGACTACGAGCAGTACTTC.

This clone was counted a few times. The rearrangement uses TRBV3-1 (or the pseudogene TRBV3-2) and TRBJ2-2; 7 bases are a match to TRBD1. Germline values: CDR1 LGHDT, CDR2 YNNKEL (reference sequence). This CDR3 region has 15 residues. V shed 4 bases and J 4 bases; nucleotides not matched to a gene: 6. As DNA, the CDR3 is TGTGCCAGCAGCCTCTTACAGGGGCTCACCGGGGAGCTGTTTTTT. Its protein is CASSLLQGLTGELFF.